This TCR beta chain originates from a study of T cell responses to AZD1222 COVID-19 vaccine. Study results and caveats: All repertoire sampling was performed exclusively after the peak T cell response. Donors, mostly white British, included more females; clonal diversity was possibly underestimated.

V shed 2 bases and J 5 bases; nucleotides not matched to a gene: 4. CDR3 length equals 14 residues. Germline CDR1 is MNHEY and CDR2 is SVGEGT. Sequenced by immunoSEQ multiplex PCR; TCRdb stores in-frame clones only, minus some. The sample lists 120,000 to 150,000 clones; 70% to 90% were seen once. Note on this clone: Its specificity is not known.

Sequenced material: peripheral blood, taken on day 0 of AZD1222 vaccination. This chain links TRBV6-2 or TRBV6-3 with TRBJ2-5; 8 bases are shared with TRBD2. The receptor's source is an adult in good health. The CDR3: CASSYPVAGETQYF. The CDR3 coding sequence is TGTGCCAGCAGTTACCCCGTAGCGGGGGAGACCCAGTACTTC.